This T cell receptor (beta chain) was observed in a study of a mutant IDH1 vaccine in newly diagnosed glioma. Study details: Once 4-6 weeks had passed after radiotherapy alone, vaccination started, or it started with temozolomide cycles. Patients previously underwent radiotherapy, temozolomide, or both, and most underwent both.

In germline, CDR1 is SGHDT, CDR2 YYEEEE. The CDR3 has 15 amino acids. Trimming cost V 0 bases and J 0 bases, with 9 bases left between them. Time point defined: week 5, during vaccination. Doses comprised 300 ug of mutant IDH1 20-mer peptide each, plus topical imiquimod. Donors had new IDH1-mutant astrocytomas of WHO grade 3 or 4 (ATRX-lost). Note on this clone: Its target is unknown.

Some clones are missing from TCRdb's copy, which holds only in-frame ones; the method was immunoSEQ multiplex PCR. The table has tens of thousands of clones, 91% seen once. This clonotype was sampled from a woman aged 45-65 years with glioma. Material: PBMCs, obtained from a glioma patient whose treatment included an IDH1 peptide vaccine. The rearrangement joins TRBV5-6 to TRBJ1-1; D gene ambiguous. The CDR3 region has the DNA TGTGCCAGCAGCTTGGCCCGGACGGTGAACACTGAAGCTTTCTTT. This gives the protein CASSLARTVNTEAFF.